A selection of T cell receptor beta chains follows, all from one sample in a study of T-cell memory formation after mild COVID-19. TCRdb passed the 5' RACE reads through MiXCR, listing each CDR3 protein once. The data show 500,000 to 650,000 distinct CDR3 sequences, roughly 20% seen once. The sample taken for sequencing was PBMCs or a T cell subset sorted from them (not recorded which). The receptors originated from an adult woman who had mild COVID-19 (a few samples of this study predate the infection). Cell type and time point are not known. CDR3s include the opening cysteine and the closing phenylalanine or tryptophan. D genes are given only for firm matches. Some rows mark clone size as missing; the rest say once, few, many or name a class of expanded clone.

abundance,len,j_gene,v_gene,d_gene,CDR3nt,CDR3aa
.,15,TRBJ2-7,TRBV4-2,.,TGTGCCAGCAGCCGAGACGGGGATACTAACTACGAGCAGTACTTC,CASSRDGDTNYEQYF
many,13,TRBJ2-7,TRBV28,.,TGTGCCAGCAGTTTATGGTCAGGGCGCGAGCAGTACTTC,CASSLWSGREQYF
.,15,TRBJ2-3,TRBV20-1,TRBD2,TGCAGTGCTAGTCCACTAGCGGAGAGTGGAGATACGCAGTATTTT,CSASPLAESGDTQYF
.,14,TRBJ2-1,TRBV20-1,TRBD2,TGCAGTGCTAAGCTAGCGGGAGTCTCGAATGAGCAGTTCTTC,CSAKLAGVSNEQFF
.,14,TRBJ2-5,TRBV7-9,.,TGTGCCAGCAGCTTTTCAGGGACTCAAGAGACCCAGTACTTC,CASSFSGTQETQYF
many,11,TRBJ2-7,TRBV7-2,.,TGTGCCAGCAGCTCAGCCTACGAGCAGTACTTC,CASSSAYEQYF
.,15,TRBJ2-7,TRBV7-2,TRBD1,TGTGCAAGCAGCCAAATGACAGGGGTCTCCTACGAGCAGTACTTC,CASSQMTGVSYEQYF
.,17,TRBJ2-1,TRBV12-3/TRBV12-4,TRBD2,TGTGCCAGCAGGGGCCCTAGCGGGAGCTCCTCCTACAATGAGCAGTTCTTC,CASRGPSGSSSYNEQFF
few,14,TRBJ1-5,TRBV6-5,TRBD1,TGTGCCAGCACAAGAGACAGGGATGGTGGGCCCCAGCATTTT,CASTRDRDGGPQHF
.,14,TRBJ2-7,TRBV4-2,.,TGTGCCAGCAGCCAAGGGGCTAACGCCTACGAGCAGTACTTC,CASSQGANAYEQYF
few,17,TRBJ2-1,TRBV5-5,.,TGTGCCAGCAGCTTCCTGGTAATAGCGGAACGAAAAGGGGAGCAGTTCTTC,CASSFLVIAERKGEQFF
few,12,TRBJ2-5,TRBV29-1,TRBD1,TGCAGCGTTTTTCGGACAGGGGAGACCCAGTACTTC,CSVFRTGETQYF
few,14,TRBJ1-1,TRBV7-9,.,TGTGCCAGCAGCTTGGAGGGGCTGAACACTGAAGCTTTCTTT,CASSLEGLNTEAFF
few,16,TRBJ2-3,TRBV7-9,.,TGTGCCATCCCACCTGAGGCAGGGTCCCCCACAGATACGCAGTATTTT,CAIPPEAGSPTDTQYF
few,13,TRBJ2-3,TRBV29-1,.,TGCAGCGTTGAAGACGCGTCCCCAGATACGCAGTATTTT,CSVEDASPDTQYF
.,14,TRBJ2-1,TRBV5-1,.,TGCGCCAGCACACCGGGCCTTGGAGAAGATGAGCAGTTCTTC,CASTPGLGEDEQFF